This TCR beta chain came from a study of blood T cell repertoires in COVID-19. Produced via immunoSEQ multiplex PCR; TCRdb's table is partial and in-frame only. Of 300,000 or so clones in the sample, about 83% were seen once. Only one count was recorded for this clone. The specimen sequenced was peripheral blood. The clonotype was recovered from a woman aged 50 to 60 with acute or convalescent COVID-19.

In DNA form, the CDR3 reads TGTGCCAGCAGCCAAGCTAGACAGGGGGAAATGAACACTGAAGCTTTCTTT. Its translation: CASSQARQGEMNTEAFF. The V call is TRBV3-1 (or the pseudogene TRBV3-2), the J call TRBJ1-1, with TRBD1 identical over 9 bases. This CDR3 has 17 residues. Germline V gives CDR1 LGHDT, CDR2 YNNKEL (reference sequence). Trimming removed 1 base from V and 0 bases from J; junction bases left unmatched: 6.